The clone carrying this T cell receptor (beta chain) was recorded at least ten times. The sample belongs to a study of T cells in Graves' hyperthyroidism and ophthalmopathy. Study at large: Peripheral blood specimens were obtained at initial diagnosis, prior to any treatment.

CDR3 length: 13 residues. Germline loops: CDR1 SNHLY, CDR2 FYNNEI. Trimming left V 1 base short and J 10 bases short, with 8 bases between. Amplified TCR beta CDR3 regions came from RNA transcripts. First-round RT-PCR with HTBI primers amplified the TCR CDR3 region. TCRdb redid the calling of the multiplex PCR reads with MiXCR, one entry per CDR3 protein. Counted here are under 300,000 distinct CDR3 sequences, approximately 15% occurring once; the ten biggest clones make up about an eighth. Sequencing used blood. The sequence derives from a woman in her 40s with Graves' hyperthyroidism that later progressed to Graves' ophthalmopathy. This chain joins TRBV2 and TRBJ1-6, with no clear D. The CDR3 reads CASSEGVRSPLHF. CDR3 DNA sequence: TGTGCCAGCAGTGAAGGAGTTCGGTCACCCCTCCACTTT.